This T cell receptor (beta chain) was captured by sequencing in a study of shared clonotypes between healthy human individuals. For the study at large: Sampling drew on donors who were a couple of women and three men aged 18 to 49. Study conclusions and caveats: Clonotype sharing levels among donors were expected to vary with sequencing depth.

About this clone itself: The antigen is unknown. A far larger clone is one base from this, pointing to a likely read error. The sample carries other DNA sequences with the same CDR3.

Original analysis: Junction-only sequences without quality scores came from ImmunoSEQ, so filtering differed. The data were produced by immunoSEQ multiplex PCR, yet TCRdb's version contains in-frame clones alone and is incomplete. The V and J calls and clone size were taken over from that table, and D and trimming were inferred from the DNA. Among 450,000 to 500,000 clones listed, roughly 80% were seen once. This CDR3 contains 16 residues. Germline CDR1 SGHDT, CDR2 YYEEEE. The TCR was taken from a middle-aged woman in good health. Some clones in this sample may be carry-over from other donors' samples. Source material: PBMCs. The chain has TRBV5-6 and TRBJ2-6, with 9 positions matching TRBD2. The CDR3 loop reads CASSFSGSAGANVLTF. The CDR3 DNA is TGTGCCAGCAGCTTTAGCGGGAGCGCTGGTGCCAACGTCCTGACTTTC.